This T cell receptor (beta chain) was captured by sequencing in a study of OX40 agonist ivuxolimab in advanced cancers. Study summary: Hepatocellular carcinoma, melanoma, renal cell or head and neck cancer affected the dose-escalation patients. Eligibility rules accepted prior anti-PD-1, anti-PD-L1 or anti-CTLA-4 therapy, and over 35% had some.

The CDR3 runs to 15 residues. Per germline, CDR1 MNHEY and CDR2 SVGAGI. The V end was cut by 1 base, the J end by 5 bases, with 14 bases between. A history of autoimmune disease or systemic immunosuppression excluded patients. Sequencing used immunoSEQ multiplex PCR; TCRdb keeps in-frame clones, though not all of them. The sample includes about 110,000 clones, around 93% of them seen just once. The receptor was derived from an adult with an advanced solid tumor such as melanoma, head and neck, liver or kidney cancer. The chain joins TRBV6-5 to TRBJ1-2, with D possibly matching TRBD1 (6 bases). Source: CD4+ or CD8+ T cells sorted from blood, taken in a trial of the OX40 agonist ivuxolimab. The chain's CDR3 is CASSYFPGGSYGYTF. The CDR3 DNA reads TGTGCCAGCAGTTACTTCCCGGGGGGCTCGTATGGCTACACCTTC.